What follows are 18 T cell receptor beta chains derived from one specimen sequenced in a study of cytomegalovirus exposure and HLA in healthy donors. It was with 60 Vbeta and 13 Jbeta primers that the PCR ran. Libraries were prepared by immunoSEQ multiplex PCR; TCRdb keeps only in-frame clonotypes and omits some of them. Altogether some 150,000 clones are present, around 77% being singletons, with the ten largest covering about 2.9%. Sequenced sample: PBMCs. The origin of the receptors is a female donor in good health and CMV-seronegative.

This clone has just a few counts. The rearrangement uses TRBV7-9 and TRBJ1-2, with D maybe TRBD1 (5 bases). Trimming took off 5 bases at V and 7 bases at J, with 23 bases between the two ends. This CDR3 is built from 16 residues. The germline CDR1 and CDR2 sequences are SEHNR and FQNEAQ (reference sequence). For the CDR3, the DNA is TGTGCCAGCAGCGCCCCGTGGGGCAGTCCATTGGGTGGCTACACCTTC. It codes for CASSAPWGSPLGGYTF.

This clone was counted a single time. The rearrangement joins TRBV5-1 to TRBJ2-1, with 10 bases that match TRBD1. CDR3 length: 15 residues. CDR1 and CDR2 (germline): SGHRS, YFSETQ. V lost 4 bases and J lost 7; bases outside the gene matches: 8. CDR3 amino acids: CASSMMDRGSNEQFF. The CDR3 DNA follows: TGCGCCAGCAGCATGATGGACAGGGGGTCAAATGAGCAGTTCTTC.

This chain joins TRBV28 and TRBJ1-1, with 7 bases fitting TRBD1. Germline V CDR1 and CDR2: MDHEN, SYDVKM. The trim removed 6 bases at V and 5 bases at J, leaving 9 bases unmatched. This CDR3 region has 14 residues. CDR3 DNA: TGTGCCAGCAGGCCGAGGGGGCGTGTAACTGAAGCTTTCTTT. Its protein product is CASRPRGRVTEAFF.

This chain joins TRBV7-2 and TRBJ1-6; D is undetermined. V gave up 6 bases and J gave up 0 bases, with 18 bases separating them. CDR1 is SGHTA and CDR2 is FQGNSA in the germline V gene. This CDR3 has 18 residues. The CDR3 coding sequence is TGTGCCAGCAGGATCGTGGAGGGATCCAGCTCCTATAATTCACCCCTCCACTTT. Its protein is CASRIVEGSSSYNSPLHF.

This clone was detected once. The chain links TRBV19 to TRBJ2-7; D unclear. The CDR3 is 14 residues long. V was clipped by 5 bases and J by 0 bases, with 11 bases between them. Germline lookup yields CDR1 LNHDA and CDR2 SQIVND (reference sequence). The DNA for the CDR3 is TGTGCCAGTAGTGCCCTAGGTAGCTCCTACGAGCAGTACTTC. Translation: CASSALGSSYEQYF.

The chain has TRBV9 and TRBJ2-2; TRBD2 agrees at 8 bases. The junction had 14 bases not matched to a gene; V was cut back by 3 bases and J by 4 bases. The CDR3 is 18 residues long. CDR1 is SGDLS, CDR2 YYNGEE, per germline. Written as DNA, the CDR3 is TGTGCCAGCAGCGCCCCGCGGCGACGGGGGGGCGGCACCGGGGAGCTGTTTTTT. As protein: CASSAPRRRGGGTGELFF.

On this clone itself: One end of the junction varies from germline; a read error may be responsible. The rearrangement joins TRBV30 to TRBJ2-1; 10 bases align to TRBD1. Germline V gives CDR1 GTSNPN, CDR2 SVGIG (reference sequence). This CDR3 has 14 amino acids. The CDR3 sequence: CARRDRGAYNEQFF. The CDR3 nucleotides are TGTGCCCGGAGGGACAGGGGCGCCTACAATGAGCAGTTCTTC.

This clone was found once. The chain links TRBV28 to TRBJ2-2; tentatively, D is TRBD2 (5 bases). The CDR3 has 13 amino acids. Trimming stripped 5 bases from V and 4 bases from J, with 8 bases between. CDR1 MDHEN and CDR2 SYDVKM come from the germline V gene. CDR3 coding DNA: TGTGCCAGCAGTCCGCGGGTCACCGGGGAGCTGTTTTTT. As protein: CASSPRVTGELFF.

The V gene is TRBV2, the J gene TRBJ2-7; D might be TRBD2 (6 bases). The length of the CDR3 is 13 residues. Germline CDR1 is SNHLY and CDR2 is FYNNEI. V was clipped by 8 bases and J by 0 bases, with 11 bases between them. The CDR3 region has the DNA TGTGCCAGCCGGGACTCCCTCTCCTACGAGCAGTACTTC. It yields the protein CASRDSLSYEQYF.

The CDR3 reads CASSQEGRTGSPLHF. The CDR3 DNA sequence: TGTGCCAGCAGCCAAGAGGGCCGCACGGGATCACCCCTCCACTTT. J is TRBJ1-6 and V is TRBV14; D call uncertain. Trimming removed 0 bases at V and 10 bases at J, with 13 bases between. The CDR3 sequence is 15 residues long. Germline CDR1 SGHDN, CDR2 FVKESK.

The chain has TRBV28 and TRBJ2-7; 10 bases match TRBD1. V gave up 4 bases and J gave up 3 bases; unmatched junction bases: 21. Germline CDR1 and CDR2: MDHEN and SYDVKM. The CDR3 extends over 20 amino acids. The CDR3 sequence is CASSSGTGEVLPILGYEQYF. The CDR3 nucleotides are TGTGCCAGCAGTTCGGGGACAGGGGAAGTTCTCCCCATCCTAGGCTACGAGCAGTACTTC.

This sequence joins TRBV28 and TRBJ1-6; D call uncertain. Germline CDR1 is MDHEN and CDR2 is SYDVKM. The CDR3 runs to 13 residues. The ends were cut back, 5 bases at V and 13 bases at J, with 15 bases in the middle. As DNA, the CDR3 is TGTGCCAGCAGTCCTCAGACGGCCGGGCCCCTCCACTTT. Its translation: CASSPQTAGPLHF. Looking up the rest from reference TRBV28 and TRBJ1-6 gives the full variable domain: DVKVTQSSRYLVKRTGEKVFLECVQDMDHENMFWYRQDPGLGLRLIYFSYDVKMKEKGDIPEGYSVSREKKERFSLILESASTNQTSMYLCASSPQTAGPLHFGNGTRLTVT.

There are a few counts of this clone. This chain joins TRBV7-2 and TRBJ2-5; 9 bases are shared with TRBD2. Germline trimming cut 1 base from V and 2 bases from J; bases unmatched to any gene: 5. The CDR3 sequence is 16 residues long. CDR1 SGHTA and CDR2 FQGNSA come from the germline V gene. CDR3 protein: CASSLGVAGEQETQYF. The CDR3 nucleotides read TGTGCCAGCAGCTTAGGTGTAGCGGGGGAACAAGAGACCCAGTACTTC.

This chain uses TRBV15 with TRBJ2-1, with D perhaps TRBD2 (6 bases). The CDR3 runs to 15 residues. Trimming stripped 1 base from V and 5 bases from J, with 12 bases between. Germline V gene sequence: CDR1 LNHNV, CDR2 YYDKDF (reference sequence). The CDR3 protein is CATSRAGAADNEQFF. CDR3 DNA sequence: TGTGCCACCAGCAGAGCGGGAGCGGCGGACAATGAGCAGTTCTTC.

The chain uses TRBV28 and TRBJ2-7, with a possible D match to TRBD1 (5 bases). Trimming stripped 4 bases from V and 4 bases from J, with 17 bases between. This CDR3 has 15 amino acids. The germline gives CDR1 MDHEN, CDR2 SYDVKM. The DNA for the CDR3 is TGTGCCAGCAGTTCCCCGGGCGGACAACTTTACGAGCAGTACTTC. Its translation: CASSSPGGQLYEQYF.

This clone was seen more than once but under ten times. The V gene is TRBV11-2, the J gene TRBJ1-5; unclear D gene. The V gene lost 3 bases and the J gene lost 5 bases, with 8 bases spanning the gap. The CDR3 consists of 13 residues. Germline V CDR1 and CDR2: SGHAT, FQNNGV. CDR3 sequence: CASSFSFDQPQHF. The CDR3, as DNA: TGTGCCAGCAGCTTCTCTTTTGATCAGCCCCAGCATTTT.

A few counts support this clone. V is TRBV7-2 and J is TRBJ2-5, with D possibly TRBD2 on 7 matching bases. CDR1 is SGHTA, CDR2 FQGNSA, per germline. This CDR3 region has 15 residues. Trimming left V 5 bases short and J 2 bases short, with 15 bases between. CDR3 nucleotides: TGTGCCAGCAGCCCCCGGCGGGGGCCGCAAGAGACCCAGTACTTC. This encodes CASSPRRGPQETQYF.

The rearrangement uses TRBV5-1 and TRBJ2-3; 8 bases match TRBD2. Germline V gives CDR1 SGHRS, CDR2 YFSETQ. The CDR3 is made up of 17 amino acids. With 3 bases clipped from V and 5 bases from J, the junction kept 14 bases outside the gene matches. The CDR3 DNA sequence: TGCGCCAGCAGCTCCTGGGTCCGGGGGGGGCCGGGAGATACGCAGTATTTT. Encoded protein: CASSSWVRGGPGDTQYF.